The clone carrying this T cell receptor beta chain was seen at least ten times. Antigen: not known. The CDR3 is made up of 16 amino acids. Germline CDR1 and CDR2: SGHRS and YFSETQ. V lost 0 bases and J 1 base, leaving 13 bases between the germline ends. The team produced cDNA through 5'RACE using 10-nucleotide random UMIs. The output of every sequencing run exceeded 160 million TCR-beta sequences, derived from 15-18 subjects. TCRdb reprocessed the 5' RACE reads with MiXCR, giving one entry per CDR3 protein. There are roughly 65,000 distinct CDR3 sequences in the sample; around 4% occur only once, and about 2.6% lies in the top ten. The data originate from a study of neurological immune-mediated disorders. Broader study findings: Private repertoires in all groups were suggested, as expanded clones shared no CDR3 amino acid sequences across subjects.

Specimen: PBMCs. The chain has TRBV5-1 and TRBJ2-5; D is undetermined. This receptor was obtained from a man between 50 and 59 years old with multiple sclerosis. CDR3 sequence: CASSLAALGGQETQYF. The CDR3 DNA reads as TGCGCCAGCAGCTTGGCCGCACTCGGCGGCCAAGAGACCCAGTACTTC.